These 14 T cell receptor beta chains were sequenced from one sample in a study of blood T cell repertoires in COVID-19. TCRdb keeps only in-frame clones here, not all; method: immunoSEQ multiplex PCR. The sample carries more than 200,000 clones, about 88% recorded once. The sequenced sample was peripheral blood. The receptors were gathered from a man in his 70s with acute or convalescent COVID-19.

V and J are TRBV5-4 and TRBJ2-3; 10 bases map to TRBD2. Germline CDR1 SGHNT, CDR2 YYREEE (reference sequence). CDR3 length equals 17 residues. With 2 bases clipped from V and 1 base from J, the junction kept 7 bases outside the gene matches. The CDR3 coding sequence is TGTGCCAGCAGCTTCAAGGGGCTAGCGGGAGGCACAGATACGCAGTATTTT. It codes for CASSFKGLAGGTDTQYF.

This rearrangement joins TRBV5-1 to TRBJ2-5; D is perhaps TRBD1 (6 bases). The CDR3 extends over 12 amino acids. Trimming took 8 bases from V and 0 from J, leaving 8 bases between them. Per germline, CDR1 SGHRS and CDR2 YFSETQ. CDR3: CASTGYQETQYF. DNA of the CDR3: TGCGCCAGTACAGGGTACCAAGAGACCCAGTACTTC.

CDR3 region: CASSFVGGNTGELFF. CDR3 nucleotides: TGTGCCAGCAGCTTTGTGGGAGGAAACACCGGGGAGCTGTTTTTT. The chain has TRBV7-2 and TRBJ2-2; possible D gene TRBD2, 6 bases. V was shortened by 3 bases and J by 2 bases, with 10 bases between the two germline ends. This CDR3 comprises 15 residues. Germline CDR1 is SGHTA and CDR2 is FQGNSA.

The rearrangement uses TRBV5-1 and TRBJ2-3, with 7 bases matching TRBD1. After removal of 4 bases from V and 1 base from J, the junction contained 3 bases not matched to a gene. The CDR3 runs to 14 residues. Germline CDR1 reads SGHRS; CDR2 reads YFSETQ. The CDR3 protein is CASSRTGGTDTQYF. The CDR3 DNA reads TGCGCCAGCAGCCGGACAGGCGGCACAGATACGCAGTATTTT.

The CDR3 DNA is TGTGCCAGCAGCCCTAGGGGGCAAGGTGGCTACACCTTC. Encoded protein: CASSPRGQGGYTF. This chain links TRBV7-2 with TRBJ1-2, with 7 positions matching TRBD1. J gave up 7 bases and V 5 bases, and 7 bases lay outside the gene matches. The CDR3 runs 13 residues. CDR1 SGHTA and CDR2 FQGNSA come from the germline V gene.

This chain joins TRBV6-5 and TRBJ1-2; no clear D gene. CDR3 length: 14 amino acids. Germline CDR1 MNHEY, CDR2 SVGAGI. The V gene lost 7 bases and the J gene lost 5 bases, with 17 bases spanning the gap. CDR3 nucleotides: TGTGCCAGCACATTGGGAGGGCTAGAGTATGGCTACACCTTC. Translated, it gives CASTLGGLEYGYTF.

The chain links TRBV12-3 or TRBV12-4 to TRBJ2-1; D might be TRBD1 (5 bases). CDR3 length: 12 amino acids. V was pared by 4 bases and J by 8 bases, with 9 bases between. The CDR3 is CASSSQGYEQFF. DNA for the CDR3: TGTGCCAGCAGTTCTCAGGGATATGAGCAGTTCTTC.

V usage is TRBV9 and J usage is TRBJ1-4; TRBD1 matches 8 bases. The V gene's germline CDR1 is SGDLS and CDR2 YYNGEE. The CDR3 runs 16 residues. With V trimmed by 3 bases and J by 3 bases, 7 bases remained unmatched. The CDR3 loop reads CASSDPDRDSNEKLFF. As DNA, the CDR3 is TGTGCCAGCAGCGACCCGGACAGGGATTCTAATGAAAAACTGTTTTTT. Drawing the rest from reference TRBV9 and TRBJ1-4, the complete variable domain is DSGVTQTPKHLITATGQRVTLRCSPRSGDLSVYWYQQSLDQGLQFLIQYYNGEERAKGNILERFSAQQFPDLHSELNLSSLELGDSALYFCASSDPDRDSNEKLFFGSGTQLSVL.

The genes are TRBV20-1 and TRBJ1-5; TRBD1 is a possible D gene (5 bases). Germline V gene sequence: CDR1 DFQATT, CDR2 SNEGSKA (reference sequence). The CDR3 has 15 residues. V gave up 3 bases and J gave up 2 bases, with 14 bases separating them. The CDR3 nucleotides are TGCAGTGCTAGTTATCGGGGGGATGGCAATCAGCCCCAGCATTTT. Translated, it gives CSASYRGDGNQPQHF.

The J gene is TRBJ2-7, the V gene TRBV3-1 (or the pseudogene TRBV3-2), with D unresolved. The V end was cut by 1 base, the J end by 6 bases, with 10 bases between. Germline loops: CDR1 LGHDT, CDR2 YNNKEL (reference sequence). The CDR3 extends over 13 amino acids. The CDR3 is CASSQGVEFEQYF. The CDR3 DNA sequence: TGTGCCAGCAGCCAAGGGGTGGAGTTCGAGCAGTACTTC.

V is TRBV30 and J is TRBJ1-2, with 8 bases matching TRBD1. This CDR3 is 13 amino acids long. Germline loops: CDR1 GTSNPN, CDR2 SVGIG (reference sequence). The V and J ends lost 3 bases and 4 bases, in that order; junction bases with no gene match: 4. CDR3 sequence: CAWSRDRPYGYTF. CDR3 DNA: TGTGCCTGGAGCCGGGACAGGCCCTATGGCTACACCTTC.

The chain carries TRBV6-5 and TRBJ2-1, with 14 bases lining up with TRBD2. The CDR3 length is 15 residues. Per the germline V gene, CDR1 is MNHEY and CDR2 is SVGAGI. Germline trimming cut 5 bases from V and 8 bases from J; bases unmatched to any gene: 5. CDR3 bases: TGTGCCAGCAGTACGGGACTAGCGGGAGCGGATGAGCAGTTCTTC. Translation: CASSTGLAGADEQFF.

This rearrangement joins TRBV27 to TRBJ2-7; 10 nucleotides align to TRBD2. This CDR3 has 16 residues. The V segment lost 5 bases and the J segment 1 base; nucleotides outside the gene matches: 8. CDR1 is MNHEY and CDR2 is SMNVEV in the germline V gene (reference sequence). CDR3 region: CASSPGLAVTSYEQYF. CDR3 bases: TGTGCCAGCAGTCCCGGACTAGCGGTAACATCCTACGAGCAGTACTTC.

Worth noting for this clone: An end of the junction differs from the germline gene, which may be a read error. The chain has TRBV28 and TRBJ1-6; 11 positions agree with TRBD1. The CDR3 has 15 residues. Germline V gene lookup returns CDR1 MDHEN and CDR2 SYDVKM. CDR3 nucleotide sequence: TGTGCCAGCAGCTTATCCGGGACAGGGGGTTCACCCCTCCACTTT. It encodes CASSLSGTGGSPLHF.